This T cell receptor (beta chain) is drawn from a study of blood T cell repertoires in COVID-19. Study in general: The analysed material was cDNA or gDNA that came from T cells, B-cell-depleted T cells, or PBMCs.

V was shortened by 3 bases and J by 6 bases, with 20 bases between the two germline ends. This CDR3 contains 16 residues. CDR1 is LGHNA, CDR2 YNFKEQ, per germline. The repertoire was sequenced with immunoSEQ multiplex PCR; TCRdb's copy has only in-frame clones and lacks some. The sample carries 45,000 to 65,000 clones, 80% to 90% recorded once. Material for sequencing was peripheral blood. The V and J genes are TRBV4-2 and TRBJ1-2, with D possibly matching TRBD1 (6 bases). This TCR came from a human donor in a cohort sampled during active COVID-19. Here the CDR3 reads CASSQETGRLPNGYTF. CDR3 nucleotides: TGTGCCAGCAGCCAGGAGACAGGACGGCTACCCAATGGCTACACCTTC.